This TCR beta chain derives from a study of technical replicates of blood from a few donors. Sequencing was performed with immunoSEQ multiplex PCR; in TCRdb, only in-frame clones are kept and a portion is missing. The sample carries tens of thousands of clones, nearly 98% recorded once. This CDR3 has 15 residues. V was shortened by 3 bases and J by 6 bases, with 15 bases between the two germline ends. Looked up from germline, CDR1 is SGDLS and CDR2 is YYNGEE. The chain combines TRBV9 with TRBJ2-2; D is perhaps TRBD1 (6 bases). The sample comprised T cells isolated from PBMCs. The clonotype originates from a human donor in good health. CDR3 nucleotides: TGTGCCAGCAGCGGGGGGCTAGCCTCGCCCGGGGAGCTGTTTTTT. Protein: CASSGGLASPGELFF.